Following are 30 T cell receptor beta chains from one sample sequenced in a study of T cell repertoires in cytomegalovirus infection. TCRdb used MiXCR to reprocess the reads, holding one entry per CDR3 protein. Of a few hundred thousand distinct CDR3 sequences in the sample, more than 8% were seen once. Sequenced input: PBMCs. The source is a human donor in good health (CMV status not recorded). Some clones in this sample may be carry-over from other donors' samples.

This clonotype appeared a few times. A read error may account for a junction end that differs from germline. The rearrangement uses TRBV5-6 and TRBJ2-4; 7 positions agree with TRBD1. Germline CDR1 is SGHDT and CDR2 is YYEEEE. The CDR3 is 15 residues long. The CDR3: CASSLLGTAQNIQYF. The CDR3 DNA reads TGTGCCAGCAGCTTGCTAGGGACAGCCCAAAACATTCAGTACTTC.

The J gene is TRBJ2-1, the V gene TRBV19; D unclear. V gave up 0 bases and J gave up 6 bases, with 12 bases separating them. The CDR3 is 15 residues long. Germline assignment: CDR1 LNHDA and CDR2 SQIVND (reference sequence). The CDR3 DNA reads as TGTGCCAGTAGTATAGATATGACCCAGTTCAATGAGCAGTTCTTC. Residues: CASSIDMTQFNEQFF.

This clonotype was found many times. The chain joins TRBV7-9 to TRBJ2-7; maybe TRBD2 (6 bases). There are 13 residues in the CDR3. The germline V gene encodes CDR1 SEHNR and CDR2 FQNEAQ (reference sequence). The germline V and J ends were trimmed by 8 bases and 2 bases, with 13 bases remaining between them. This chain's CDR3 is CASRGMVAYEQYF. Here the CDR3 DNA reads TGTGCCAGCCGCGGGATGGTGGCCTACGAGCAGTACTTC.

The rearrangement links TRBV19 to TRBJ2-2; 9 bases map to TRBD1. The length of the CDR3 is 16 residues. The V gene end was trimmed by 5 bases and the J gene end by 2 bases; junction bases not matched to a gene: 6. The germline CDR1 and CDR2 sequences are LNHDA and SQIVND (reference sequence). CDR3 in amino acids: CASSPMDRGNTGELFF. DNA for the CDR3: TGTGCCAGTAGTCCCATGGACAGGGGTAACACCGGGGAGCTGTTTTTT.

This clonotype was found many times. The chain carries TRBV7-9 and TRBJ1-6; possibly TRBD1 for D (6 bases). There are 18 residues in the CDR3. Trimming removed 5 bases at V and 0 bases at J, with 17 bases between. Germline V gene data show CDR1 as SEHNR and CDR2 as FQNEAQ (reference sequence). The CDR3 spells CASSPGAGRSSYNSPLHF. The CDR3 nucleotides read TGTGCCAGCAGCCCGGGGGCGGGTCGGAGCTCCTATAATTCACCCCTCCACTTT.

This clonotype came up a few times. The rearrangement uses TRBV11-3 and TRBJ2-1; D is perhaps TRBD2 (5 bases). The CDR3 extends over 14 amino acids. V gave up 6 bases and J gave up 6 bases, with 15 bases separating them. Looked up from germline, CDR1 is SGHNT and CDR2 is YENEEA. The DNA of the CDR3 is TGTGCCAGCAGTCTCTCTGGACTCACCAATGAGCAGTTCTTC. Translation: CASSLSGLTNEQFF. The full variable domain, in which reference TRBV11-3 and TRBJ2-1 provide the parts outside the CDR3, is EAGVVQSPRYKIIEKKQPVAFWCNPISGHNTLYWYLQNLGQGPELLIRYENEEAVDDSQLPKDRFSAERLKGVDSTLKIQPAELGDSAVYLCASSLSGLTNEQFFGPGTRLTVL.

Regarding this clonotype: One base away lies a much larger clone, so this may be a sequencing read error. The CDR3, as DNA: TGTGCCAGCAGCTTAGTTCAGGGGGCCCTATCTAACTATGGCTACATCTTC. Encoded protein: CASSLVQGALSNYGYIF. The chain recombines TRBV7-2 with TRBJ1-2, with 8 bases aligning to TRBD1. The CDR3 runs to 17 residues. Germline CDR1 is SGHTA and CDR2 is FQGNSA.

The chain uses TRBV28 and TRBJ1-2, with D perhaps TRBD1 (5 bases). This CDR3 comprises 14 residues. V was cut by 6 bases and J by 7 bases, with 18 bases left in between. The germline CDR1 and CDR2 sequences are MDHEN and SYDVKM. As DNA, the CDR3 is TGTGCCAGCAGGGACTCGGGACCAGCGTCTGGCTACACCTTC. As protein: CASRDSGPASGYTF.

There are many counts of this clonotype. The chain has TRBV4-1 and TRBJ2-1; the match to TRBD2 covers 9 bases. Per the germline V gene, CDR1 is MGHRA and CDR2 is YSYEKL. This CDR3 comprises 19 residues. Losses at the gene ends were 1 base for V and 0 bases for J; bases not matched to a gene: 10. The CDR3 DNA sequence: TGCGCCAGCAGCCAAGTTGCGGCGGGGGGGGTGAGCTCCTACAATGAGCAGTTCTTC. It is translated as CASSQVAAGGVSSYNEQFF.

In this sample, this clonotype turned up a few times. The chain links TRBV7-7 to TRBJ2-1; TRBD1 might be the D (5 bases). The CDR3 has 13 residues. Germline V CDR1 and CDR2: SSHAT, FNYEAQ (reference sequence). Trimming cost V 6 bases and J 8 bases, with 14 bases left between them. For the CDR3, the DNA is TGTGCCAGCAGTTCGGACAACCGGGATGAGCAGTTCTTC. Its protein is CASSSDNRDEQFF. The variable domain in full, completed from reference TRBV7-7 and TRBJ2-1, reads GAGVSQSPRYKVTKRGQDVTLRCDPISSHATLYWYQQALGQGPEFLTYFNYEAQPDKSGLPSDRFSAERPEGSISTLTIQRTEQRDSAMYRCASSSDNRDEQFFGPGTRLTVL.

The genes are TRBV20-1 and TRBJ2-7; the D call may be TRBD1 or TRBD2 (5 bases each). CDR1 and CDR2 (germline): DFQATT, SNEGSKA (reference sequence). V was shortened by 2 bases and J by 1 base, with 9 bases between the two germline ends. The CDR3 consists of 13 residues. The CDR3: CSARRDGSYEQYF. In nucleotides, the CDR3 is TGCAGTGCTAGAAGGGACGGATCCTACGAGCAGTACTTC.

This clonotype was detected only a few times. The chain couples TRBV5-4 to TRBJ1-2; D uncertain. V dropped 1 base and J dropped 8 bases, with 9 bases sitting between them. Germline loops: CDR1 SGHNT, CDR2 YYREEE (reference sequence). CDR3 length: 12 amino acids. This CDR3 reads CASSLYLEGYTF. DNA for the CDR3: TGTGCCAGCAGCTTGTACCTGGAAGGCTACACCTTC.

This clonotype has more than one count but fewer than ten. Being one base from a much bigger clone, this may be a read error. The chain recombines TRBV7-2 with TRBJ2-5, with TRBD1 identical over 11 bases. Trimming took 1 base from V and 6 from J; bases not matched to a gene: 7. The CDR3 covers 16 residues. Germline V gives CDR1 SGHTA, CDR2 FQGNSA. The CDR3 DNA is TGTGCCAGCAGCTTAGTCGGGACAGGGGGTATGAAGACCCAGTACTTC. Translated: CASSLVGTGGMKTQYF.

J is TRBJ2-7 and V is TRBV15; 7 bases agree with TRBD2. CDR3 length: 16 residues. The V and J ends lost 0 bases and 2 bases, in that order; junction bases with no gene match: 7. Germline CDR1 is LNHNV and CDR2 is YYDKDF (reference sequence). CDR3 sequence reads: CATSRDRGTTAYEQYF. The CDR3 nucleotides read TGTGCCACCAGCAGAGATCGGGGGACTACAGCCTACGAGCAGTACTTC.

In this sample, this clonotype turned up many times. The V and J genes are TRBV7-2 and TRBJ2-7; weak D call: TRBD2 (6 bases). CDR3 length equals 14 residues. Trimming shortened V by 3 bases and J by 0 bases, and 9 bases separated the two germline ends. The germline CDR1 and CDR2 sequences are SGHTA and FQGNSA. CDR3 in amino acids: CASSLTGDSYEQYF. CDR3 in DNA: TGTGCCAGCAGCTTGACGGGAGACTCCTACGAGCAGTACTTC. Supplemented by reference TRBV7-2 and TRBJ2-7, the full variable domain reads GAGVSQSPSNKVTEKGKDVELRCDPISGHTALYWYRQSLGQGLEFLIYFQGNSAPDKSGLPSDRFSAERTGGSVSTLTIQRTQQEDSAVYLCASSLTGDSYEQYFGPGTRLTVT.

The table lists this clonotype with many counts. The chain has TRBV10-3 and TRBJ2-7, with a possible D match to TRBD2 (6 bases). CDR3 size: 13 residues. Trimming took off 10 bases at V and 0 bases at J, with 13 bases between the two ends. Germline V CDR1 and CDR2: ENHRY, SYGVKD. In DNA, the CDR3 is TGTGCCACTACCCCGCGGGACTCCTACGAGCAGTACTTC. It encodes CATTPRDSYEQYF.

This clonotype was counted a single time. The chain is built from TRBV7-6 and TRBJ2-1; TRBD2 matches 11 bases. Germline CDR1 and CDR2: SGHVS and FNYEAQ. The CDR3 length is 19 residues. V lost 2 bases, J lost 8 bases, and 17 bases stayed unmatched. The CDR3 is CASSLYRASGGSGLHEQFF. In nucleotides, the CDR3 is TGTGCCAGCAGCTTATATAGGGCTAGCGGGGGGAGTGGATTGCATGAGCAGTTCTTC.

This clonotype was counted ten times or more. This chain uses TRBV11-2 with TRBJ2-7, with 13 positions matching TRBD2. Germline V lookup: CDR1 SGHAT, CDR2 FQNNGV. J was trimmed by 3 bases and V by 4 bases; bases with no gene match: 3. The CDR3 runs to 15 residues. The CDR3 bases are TGTGCCAGCAGCTCCTGGACTAGCGGGAGCTACGAGCAGTACTTC. Translated: CASSSWTSGSYEQYF.

This clonotype was observed a handful of times. V usage is TRBV6-2 or TRBV6-3 and J usage is TRBJ2-6; maybe TRBD2 (7 bases). Trimming cost V 6 bases and J 0 bases, with 9 bases left between them. Germline V gene lookup returns CDR1 MNHEY and CDR2 SVGEGT. The length of the CDR3 is 15 residues. In DNA, the CDR3 is TGTGCCAGCAGAGGGGGGGGCTCTGGGGCCAACGTCCTGACTTTC. This codes for CASRGGGSGANVLTF.

The rearrangement joins TRBV12-3 or TRBV12-4 to TRBJ2-1, with D uncertain. V lost 1 base to trimming and J lost 13 bases, with 11 bases between them. The CDR3 consists of 12 residues. In DNA form, the CDR3 reads TGTGCCAGCAGTTTAGTTGACGCAGTCCAGTTCTTC. This sequence encodes CASSLVDAVQFF.

This clonotype occurred a few times. The rearrangement joins TRBV10-3 to TRBJ2-2; 8 positions match TRBD1. This CDR3 has 16 residues. Germline V gene data show CDR1 as ENHRY and CDR2 as SYGVKD. With 2 bases clipped from V and 2 bases from J, the junction kept 4 bases outside the gene matches. The CDR3 nucleotides read TGTGCCATCAGTGAGGGCAGGGGGCTTAACACCGGGGAGCTGTTTTTT. Protein sequence: CAISEGRGLNTGELFF.

This clonotype was recorded at least ten times. This chain connects TRBV28 to TRBJ1-5; tentatively, D is TRBD1 (6 bases). The V gene lost 5 bases and the J gene lost 6 bases, with 17 bases spanning the gap. The CDR3 totals 15 residues. The V gene's germline CDR1 is MDHEN and CDR2 SYDVKM. The CDR3 nucleotides are TGTGCCAGCAGTCCCGGGGGGGCTGGGGGTCAGCCCCAGCATTTT. Translating it yields CASSPGGAGGQPQHF.

Many counts were recorded for this clonotype. The J gene is TRBJ2-2, the V gene TRBV7-2; no firm D call. CDR3 length: 14 amino acids. Germline V gene data show CDR1 as SGHTA and CDR2 as FQGNSA. V lost 2 bases, J lost 5 bases, and 9 bases lay in between. CDR3 bases: TGTGCCAGCAGCTTAACGGTCAGGACCGGGGAGCTGTTTTTT. Translated: CASSLTVRTGELFF.

At least ten counts were recorded for this clonotype. V and J are TRBV12-3 or TRBV12-4 and TRBJ1-5, with no clear D. This CDR3 is 13 amino acids long. Trimming pared 3 bases from V and 4 bases from J, leaving 7 bases between. Here the CDR3 reads CASSFAGNQPQHF. As DNA, the CDR3 is TGTGCCAGCAGTTTTGCGGGGAATCAGCCCCAGCATTTT.

This rearrangement joins TRBV12-3 or TRBV12-4 to TRBJ1-2; D is unresolved. The CDR3 runs 11 residues. The V and J ends lost 6 bases and 7 bases respectively, with 9 bases between them. The CDR3 is CASRGQGGYTF. CDR3 nucleotides: TGTGCCAGCAGAGGGCAAGGTGGCTACACCTTC.

The J gene is TRBJ2-2, the V gene TRBV18; D is perhaps TRBD2 (5 bases). Trimming took off 2 bases at V and 4 bases at J, with 11 bases between the two ends. CDR1 is KGHSH, CDR2 LQKENI, per germline. The CDR3 consists of 15 residues. CDR3 protein: CASSPTKAGTGELFF. Here the CDR3 DNA reads TGTGCCAGCTCACCAACAAAGGCGGGCACCGGGGAGCTGTTTTTT.

This clonotype occurred many times. J is TRBJ1-6 and V is TRBV6-5, with D perhaps matching TRBD1 (6 bases). CDR3 length: 15 amino acids. Trimming left V 2 bases short and J 14 bases short, with 19 bases between. Germline V lookup: CDR1 MNHEY, CDR2 SVGAGI. CDR3 loop: CASSYRGAQGLTLHF. The CDR3 nucleotides are TGTGCCAGCAGTTACCGGGGGGCGCAAGGGTTGACCCTCCACTTT.

Only a few counts were recorded for this clonotype. J is TRBJ2-3 and V is TRBV27; D is undetermined. The CDR3 loop spans 15 amino acids. CDR1 MNHEY and CDR2 SMNVEV come from the germline V gene (reference sequence). Trimming took 0 bases from V and 2 from J, leaving 9 bases between them. The CDR3 protein is CASSLSLGYTDTQYF. The CDR3 DNA is TGTGCCAGCAGTTTATCGCTGGGTTACACAGATACGCAGTATTTT.

The gene calls are TRBV20-1 and TRBJ2-5; TRBD1 or TRBD2 may be the D gene (5 bases each). Germline values: CDR1 DFQATT, CDR2 SNEGSKA (reference sequence). V lost 5 bases and J 5 bases, leaving 12 bases between the germline ends. The CDR3 consists of 12 residues. CDR3 in DNA: TGCAGTGCTCCGGGACGGTGGGAGACCCAGTACTTC. Translating it yields CSAPGRWETQYF.

There are many counts of this clonotype. The rearrangement uses TRBV29-1 and TRBJ2-2; possible D gene TRBD1, 6 bases. V was shortened by 4 bases and J by 6 bases, with 18 bases between the two germline ends. The CDR3 is made up of 15 amino acids. The V gene's germline CDR1 is SQVTM and CDR2 ANQGSEA. The CDR3 coding sequence is TGCAGCGTTGTTATTCAGGGGAAAGGGTCCGGGGAGCTGTTTTTT. This gives the protein CSVVIQGKGSGELFF.